Below, one TCR beta chain is given with its context. The identical CDR3 is also encoded by other nucleotide sequences in the sample. The data were produced by immunoSEQ multiplex PCR, yet TCRdb's version contains in-frame clones alone and is incomplete. This sample carries more than 45,000 clones, over 90% of them seen once, and the ten largest clones take about a quarter. These data are taken from a study of control samples from healthy donors and cancer patients. Germline CDR1 reads LGHDT; CDR2 reads YNNKEL (reference sequence). This CDR3 has 14 residues. Trimming took 4 bases from V and 1 from J; bases not matched to a gene: 3.

The source is a woman aged 45-59 years with head and neck cancer. This chain uses TRBV3-1 (or the pseudogene TRBV3-2) with TRBJ2-7, with 8 bases aligning to TRBD1. The sample comprised PBMCs. The CDR3 sequence is CASSLGTGSYEQYF. DNA for the CDR3: TGTGCCAGCAGCCTAGGGACAGGATCCTACGAGCAGTACTTC.